What follows are 27 T cell receptor beta chains derived from one specimen sequenced in a study of blood T cell repertoires in COVID-19. Clones were read by immunoSEQ multiplex PCR, and TCRdb kept only the in-frame ones, dropping some. The sample includes about 210,000 clones, approximately 89% of them seen just once. The sample taken for sequencing was PBMCs or T cells enriched from blood (not recorded which). The receptors originated from a woman aged 40-49 years with acute COVID-19.

The V and J genes are TRBV4-2 and TRBJ2-6; tentatively, D is TRBD1 (5 bases). CDR1 is LGHNA, CDR2 YNFKEQ, per germline. V was trimmed by 5 bases and J by 2 bases, leaving 16 bases between them. The CDR3 is 17 amino acids. CDR3 amino acids: CASSSIWGPPGANVLTF. CDR3 DNA: TGTGCCAGCAGCTCAATATGGGGCCCTCCTGGGGCCAACGTCCTGACTTTC.

The CDR3 DNA follows: TGTGCCAGCAGCCAAGGGACAGCTCTCAATGAGCAGTTCTTC. Amino acids: CASSQGTALNEQFF. V is TRBV5-4 and J is TRBJ2-1; 7 nucleotides line up with TRBD1. The germline gives CDR1 SGHNT, CDR2 YYREEE (reference sequence). This CDR3 is 14 amino acids long. V lost 4 bases, J lost 6 bases, and 7 bases stayed unmatched.

For the CDR3, the DNA is TGTGCCAGCAGCCCCTTGGACCCAGGGGACAATGAGCAGTTCTTC. Encoded protein: CASSPLDPGDNEQFF. The rearrangement uses TRBV5-4 and TRBJ2-1; TRBD1 might be the D (6 bases). Germline CDR1 is SGHNT and CDR2 is YYREEE (reference sequence). V lost 4 bases to trimming and J lost 5 bases, with 16 bases between them. This CDR3 is built from 15 residues.

This clone was detected only once. The chain combines TRBV10-3 with TRBJ1-2; TRBD1 agrees at 10 bases. J gave up 6 bases and V 3 bases, and 7 bases lay outside the gene matches. Germline V gene sequence: CDR1 ENHRY, CDR2 SYGVKD. The CDR3 contains 15 residues. Written as DNA, the CDR3 is TGTGCCATCAGTGATAATGACAGGGGGCTTCATGGCTACACCTTC. The encoded protein is CAISDNDRGLHGYTF.

The chain recombines TRBV7-2 with TRBJ2-1; D is perhaps TRBD2 (5 bases). In germline, CDR1 is SGHTA, CDR2 FQGNSA. The CDR3 loop spans 13 amino acids. The V and J ends lost 3 bases and 10 bases respectively, with 13 bases between them. The CDR3 DNA reads TGTGCCAGCAGCTTGGGCGGGCCTATGGAGCAGTTCTTC. The encoded protein is CASSLGGPMEQFF. Full variable domain (remainder filled in from reference TRBV7-2 and TRBJ2-1): GAGVSQSPSNKVTEKGKDVELRCDPISGHTALYWYRQSLGQGLEFLIYFQGNSAPDKSGLPSDRFSAERTGGSVSTLTIQRTQQEDSAVYLCASSLGGPMEQFFGPGTRLTVL.

V usage is TRBV20-1 and J usage is TRBJ1-1, with D unresolved. This CDR3 contains 10 residues. V shed 2 bases and J shed 8 bases, with 6 bases lying between them. Germline CDR1 DFQATT, CDR2 SNEGSKA (reference sequence). DNA for the CDR3: TGCAGTGCTAGACAGAAGGAAGCTTTCTTT. Translation gives CSARQKEAFF.

The chain employs TRBV5-1 and TRBJ2-2, with TRBD1 as a possible D gene (5 bases). This CDR3 is 14 amino acids long. Germline V lookup: CDR1 SGHRS, CDR2 YFSETQ. Trimming left V 10 bases short and J 0 bases short, with 13 bases between. For the CDR3, the DNA is TGCGCCGGAAAGTCAGGGACGAACACCGGGGAGCTGTTTTTT. This codes for CAGKSGTNTGELFF.

The chain links TRBV18 to TRBJ1-3; no clear D gene. Looked up from germline, CDR1 is KGHSH and CDR2 is LQKENI. Trimming left V 6 bases short and J 7 bases short, with 13 bases between. This CDR3 contains 13 residues. The CDR3 DNA sequence: TGTGCCAGCTCTCAGGATACCACGAACACCATATATTTT. This translates into CASSQDTTNTIYF.

The chain joins TRBV27 to TRBJ2-7, with 8 positions matching TRBD1. The CDR3 runs 14 residues. The ends lost 5 bases at V and 5 bases at J; junction bases unmatched: 8. The germline V gene has CDR1 MNHEY and CDR2 SMNVEV (reference sequence). CDR3 residues: CASSPATGANEQYV. The CDR3 coding sequence is TGTGCCAGCAGTCCCGCGACAGGGGCCAACGAGCAGTACGTC.

The chain has TRBV7-2 and TRBJ2-3; D unclear. V gave up 6 bases and J gave up 2 bases, with 9 bases separating them. The CDR3 is 13 residues long. Germline CDR1 and CDR2: SGHTA and FQGNSA. CDR3 residues: CASSPPITDTQYF. The CDR3 DNA reads TGTGCCAGCAGTCCCCCAATCACAGATACGCAGTATTTT.

The chain uses TRBV27 and TRBJ2-5, with 9 bases identical to TRBD1. CDR1 and CDR2 from the germline V gene are MNHEY and SMNVEV (reference sequence). The CDR3 length is 18 residues. After removal of 2 bases from V and 1 base from J, the junction contained 11 bases not matched to a gene. As DNA, the CDR3 is TGTGCCAGCAGTTTAGTAGGGACAGGGTCGCCCTTCCAAGAGACCCAGTACTTC. Translation gives CASSLVGTGSPFQETQYF.

V usage is TRBV7-2 and J usage is TRBJ2-3, with 9 positions matching TRBD2. The CDR3 covers 16 residues. Germline V gives CDR1 SGHTA, CDR2 FQGNSA. The J segment lost 3 bases and the V segment lost 3 bases, leaving 7 bases of the junction unmatched. CDR3 nucleotide sequence: TGTGCCAGCAGCTTTCGCGGGGGGGCAGGTACAGATACGCAGTATTTT. This gives the protein CASSFRGGAGTDTQYF.

The genes are TRBV25-1 and TRBJ2-3; 9 positions match TRBD2. The trim removed 1 base at V and 11 bases at J, leaving 13 bases unmatched. CDR1 MGHDK and CDR2 SYGVNS come from the germline V gene. The length of the CDR3 is 16 residues. The CDR3: CASSESRAGGATQQYF. CDR3 nucleotide sequence: TGTGCCAGCAGTGAATCACGTGCGGGAGGGGCTACGCAGCAGTATTTT.

The genes are TRBV7-2 and TRBJ2-1, with 10 nucleotides matching TRBD2. CDR3 length: 15 amino acids. Trimming took 3 bases from V and 5 from J; bases not matched to a gene: 4. Germline V gene sequence: CDR1 SGHTA, CDR2 FQGNSA. The CDR3 sequence is CASSFLAGVDNEQFF. CDR3 sequence (DNA): TGTGCCAGCAGCTTCCTAGCGGGGGTTGACAATGAGCAGTTCTTC.

This chain uses TRBV6-2 or TRBV6-3 with TRBJ2-3; TRBD2 matches at 8 bases. The ends lost 6 bases at V and 6 bases at J; junction bases unmatched: 14. The CDR3 extends over 16 amino acids. CDR1 is MNHEY and CDR2 is SVGEGT in the germline V gene. Here the CDR3 reads CASSHDFAGGSDTQYF. The CDR3 nucleotides read TGTGCCAGCAGCCACGACTTTGCGGGGGGCTCCGATACGCAGTATTTT.

The V and J genes are TRBV10-3 and TRBJ1-6; D gene uncertain. Trimming cost V 7 bases and J 0 bases, with 10 bases left between them. Germline V gives CDR1 ENHRY, CDR2 SYGVKD. The CDR3 extends over 15 amino acids. CDR3 bases: TGTGCCATCACCCAGTCCGTCTCCTATAATTCACCCCTCCACTTT. It codes for CAITQSVSYNSPLHF.

The chain carries TRBV25-1 and TRBJ2-3; 7 bases are shared with TRBD1. The germline CDR1 and CDR2 sequences are MGHDK and SYGVNS. CDR3 length: 13 amino acids. With 7 bases clipped from V and 2 bases from J, the junction kept 3 bases outside the gene matches. In DNA form, the CDR3 reads TGTGCCAGCACCGGGACAGTCACAGATACGCAGTATTTT. Translation gives CASTGTVTDTQYF. Full variable domain (missing parts from reference TRBV25-1 and TRBJ2-3): EADIYQTPRYLVIGTGKKITLECSQTMGHDKMYWYQQDPGMELHLIHYSYGVNSTEKGDLSSESTVSRIRTEHFPLTLESARPSHTSQYLCASTGTVTDTQYFGPGTRLTVL.

This chain joins TRBV5-4 and TRBJ1-3; D perhaps matches TRBD1 (6 bases). CDR3 length: 14 residues. Per germline, CDR1 SGHNT and CDR2 YYREEE (reference sequence). The germline V and J ends were trimmed by 2 bases and 4 bases, with 10 bases remaining between them. The CDR3 reads CASSFPGAGNTIYF. As DNA, the CDR3 is TGTGCCAGCAGCTTCCCAGGGGCCGGAAACACCATATATTTT. The full variable domain, rest sourced from reference TRBV5-4 and TRBJ1-3, is ETGVTQSPTHLIKTRGQQVTLRCSSQSGHNTVSWYQQALGQGPQFIFQYYREEENGRGNFPPRFSGLQFPNYSSELNVNALELDDSALYLCASSFPGAGNTIYFGEGSWLTVV.

The chain joins TRBV7-2 to TRBJ2-3; D possibly corresponds to TRBD1 (5 bases). CDR1 and CDR2 from the germline V gene are SGHTA and FQGNSA. V was trimmed by 8 bases and J by 4 bases, leaving 10 bases between them. The CDR3 extends over 12 amino acids. The CDR3 is CASSLQADTQYF. The CDR3 coding sequence is TGTGCCAGCTCACTACAGGCAGATACGCAGTATTTT.

The chain combines TRBV7-2 with TRBJ1-1; D gene uncertain. Germline V gene sequence: CDR1 SGHTA, CDR2 FQGNSA. The CDR3 runs 14 residues. V was trimmed by 1 base and J by 2 bases, leaving 8 bases between them. Written as DNA, the CDR3 is TGTGCCAGCAGCTTAGTACAGAGTAACACTGAAGCTTTCTTT. Translation gives CASSLVQSNTEAFF.

CDR3 nucleotide sequence: TGTGCCAGCAGCTATGAAGACAGGGGGTCGAGAGGCTACACCTTC. The encoded protein is CASSYEDRGSRGYTF. The V gene is TRBV13, the J gene TRBJ1-2; 9 bases are a match to TRBD1. From germline, CDR1 is PRHDT and CDR2 FYEKMQ (reference sequence). The J segment lost 8 bases and the V segment lost 4 bases, leaving 11 bases of the junction unmatched. This CDR3 has 15 residues.

The V and J genes are TRBV20-1 and TRBJ2-7, with unresolved D. V was clipped by 3 bases and J by 7 bases, with 16 bases between them. The CDR3 is made up of 13 amino acids. CDR1 and CDR2 from the germline V gene are DFQATT and SNEGSKA (reference sequence). DNA for the CDR3: TGCAGTGCTAGTTCGGAGACTGCCTGGGAGCAGTACTTC. Protein sequence: CSASSETAWEQYF.

This sequence joins TRBV16 and TRBJ1-1; D is unclear. Looked up from germline, CDR1 is KGHSY and CDR2 is FQNENV. V lost 1 base and J lost 8, with 8 bases in between. There are 12 residues in the CDR3. CDR3 in amino acids: CASSQFSREAFF. The CDR3 DNA reads TGTGCCAGCAGCCAATTTTCGCGAGAAGCTTTCTTT.

The chain employs TRBV5-6 and TRBJ2-1, with no clear D. V lost 0 bases to trimming and J lost 6 bases, with 7 bases between them. Germline V gene lookup returns CDR1 SGHDT and CDR2 YYEEEE. The CDR3 totals 13 residues. DNA for the CDR3: TGTGCCAGCAGCTTGGGGCCAGGCAATGAGCAGTTCTTC. Residues: CASSLGPGNEQFF.

The J gene is TRBJ1-2, the V gene TRBV18; 7 bases are shared with TRBD1. J was trimmed by 8 bases and V by 3 bases; bases with no gene match: 9. The CDR3 sequence is 14 residues long. The germline gives CDR1 KGHSH, CDR2 LQKENI. The DNA for the CDR3 is TGTGCCAGCTCACCGGGGGATAACAGGGGCGGCTACACCTTC. Translated: CASSPGDNRGGYTF.

The chain recombines TRBV4-3 with TRBJ1-6; D is ambiguous. The V end lost 0 bases, the J end lost 0 bases, and 15 bases lay between the germline ends. This CDR3 region has 19 residues. Germline loops: CDR1 LGHNA, CDR2 YSLEER. The CDR3: CASSQEWATQSSYNSPLHF. As DNA, the CDR3 is TGCGCCAGCAGCCAAGAGTGGGCAACTCAGAGCTCCTATAATTCACCCCTCCACTTT.

The chain joins TRBV7-2 to TRBJ1-2; 9 positions match TRBD1. Germline V lookup: CDR1 SGHTA, CDR2 FQGNSA. The CDR3 totals 17 residues. The trim removed 3 bases at V and 8 bases at J, leaving 16 bases unmatched. Here the CDR3 reads CASSFMGQGPPAGGYTF. The CDR3, as DNA: TGTGCCAGCAGCTTCATGGGACAGGGTCCGCCAGCGGGGGGCTACACCTTC.